A single sample is the source of the 25 T cell receptor beta chains below, sequenced in a study of tumor-infiltrating lymphocytes in primary liver carcinoma. Constant-region priming of roughly 0.45 ug total RNA yielded TCR beta cDNA. Libraries of TCR beta came from three nested multiplex PCR rounds with slightly modified ARM-PCR. Forward primers for TRBV1-TRBV30 and a C-beta reverse primer served the first two PCR rounds, at around 9 cycles each. Via MiXCR, TCRdb re-called the multiplex PCR reads, giving one row per CDR3 protein. Found here are 100,000 or so distinct CDR3 sequences, around 83% of them singletons; the top ten hold 15% to 25%. Bulk tissue was left unsorted, and RNA and DNA were co-extracted from 20-30 mg of it. Source material: liver tumor tissue from sampling region 3. The subset denotes: tumor region T3, left-lateral pole. The origin of the receptors is a man aged 35-49 years with primary liver carcinoma and hepatitis B virus infection.

The V and J genes are TRBV10-2 and TRBJ2-4, with D tentatively TRBD1 (6 bases). V was clipped by 5 bases and J by 9 bases, with 17 bases between them. Germline assignment: CDR1 WSHSY and CDR2 SAAADI. The CDR3 covers 14 residues. The CDR3 region is CASSKSRGHLIQYF. In DNA, the CDR3 is TGCGCCAGCAGTAAATCCAGGGGTCATCTCATTCAGTACTTC.

The rearrangement joins TRBV6-6 to TRBJ1-5; D may be TRBD1 (5 bases). The CDR3 has 14 amino acids. V gave up 3 bases and J gave up 5 bases, with 11 bases separating them. Germline assignment: CDR1 MNHNY and CDR2 SVGAGI (reference sequence). DNA of the CDR3: TGTGCCAGCAGTTATGACGTAGGGGATCAGCCCCAGCATTTT. It is translated as CASSYDVGDQPQHF.

Comment on this clonotype: The germline gene is not matched at one end of the junction; a read error may be the cause. V usage is TRBV7-9 and J usage is TRBJ2-2; D tentatively reads TRBD1 or TRBD2 (6 bases each). CDR3 size: 15 residues. Germline V gives CDR1 SEHNR, CDR2 FQNEAQ (reference sequence). CDR3 in amino acids: CASRPRQAGTGELFF. CDR3 bases: TGTGCCAGCAGACCGAGACAGGCGGGGACCGGGGAGCTATTTTTT.

This clonotype was detected once. J is TRBJ2-1 and V is TRBV12-5, with TRBD2 matching over 8 bases. CDR1 is LGHNT, CDR2 FRNRAP, per germline. J lost 9 bases, V lost 4 bases, and 2 bases had no gene match. The CDR3 is 12 amino acids. The CDR3 loop reads CASGSSGGEQFF. The CDR3 coding sequence is TGTGCTAGTGGTTCAAGCGGGGGTGAGCAGTTCTTC.

The V call is TRBV6-2 or TRBV6-3, the J call TRBJ2-1; a weak D match, TRBD2 (5 bases). CDR1 and CDR2 from the germline V gene are MNHEY and SVGEGT. The V end lost 6 bases, the J end lost 7 bases, and 16 bases lay between the germline ends. The CDR3 consists of 14 residues. This CDR3 reads CASSFRGFYNEQFF. The CDR3 DNA reads as TGTGCCAGCAGCTTCCGAGGGTTCTATAATGAGCAGTTCTTC.

Remarks on this clonotype: The conserved phenylalanine or tryptophan normally closing the CDR3 is absent here, so this likely arose from a read error. No DNA is shown, since the ends of the CDR3 on it are uncertain; the CDR3 is the one TCRdb lists. The V gene is TRBV29-1, the J gene TRBJ2-1; the table's TRBD2 call for D was not verified on the DNA. Germline V gene lookup returns CDR1 SQVTM and CDR2 ANQGSEA. The CDR3 is 13 amino acids in total, end residues counted. CDR3 sequence reads: CSGAGLRDNEQFI.

As for this clonotype: An end of the junction differs from the germline gene, which may be a read error. The V and J genes are TRBV6-6 and TRBJ2-7, with D unclear. The CDR3 is 14 residues long. Germline-derived CDR1 and CDR2 are MNHNY and SVGAGI (reference sequence). The CDR3 loop is CVSSYFGRFGEQYF. CDR3 DNA: TGTGTCAGCAGTTACTTTGGCAGGTTCGGCGAGCAGTACTTC.

A remark on this clonotype: A junction end diverges from the germline sequence, so it may reflect a read error. V and J are TRBV12-3 or TRBV12-4 and TRBJ2-5; 7 bases are shared with TRBD1. There are 13 residues in the CDR3. The CDR3 sequence is CASSRNGTETQYF. CDR3 nucleotides: TGTGCCAGCAGCCGAAATGGGACAGAGACTCAGTACTTC.

Concerning this clonotype: The conserved phenylalanine or tryptophan is not found at the CDR3 terminus, so this likely reflects a read error. The rearrangement links TRBV4-3 to TRBJ2-3, with D maybe TRBD2 (6 bases). Per the germline V gene, CDR1 is LGHNA and CDR2 is YSLEER. The CDR3 has 14 amino acids. V was clipped by 3 bases and J by 11 bases, with 18 bases between them. CDR3 DNA: TGCGCCAGCAGCCAGGGGGGTGCGTCAGACATGCAGTATTCT. Its protein product is CASSQGGASDMQYS.

This clonotype was picked up a small number of times. A much larger clone differs from this one at a single base, so this may be a read error. This sequence joins TRBV28 and TRBJ1-2; a possible D gene is TRBD1 (6 bases). Germline V gives CDR1 MDHEN, CDR2 SYDVKM. The CDR3 has 13 amino acids. The CDR3: CTSSMDRIYGYTF. In nucleotides, the CDR3 is TGTACCAGCAGTATGGACAGAATCTATGGCTACACCTTC.

Concerning this clonotype itself: At one end the junction does not follow the germline gene, possibly because of a read error. V and J are TRBV5-1 and TRBJ1-1; D remains ambiguous. CDR1 is SGHRS, CDR2 YFSETQ, per germline. This CDR3 has 14 residues. The CDR3 sequence: CDSSLDGMITEAFF. The DNA of the CDR3 is TGCGACAGCAGCCTGGACGGCATGATCACTGAAGCTTTCTTT.

V usage is TRBV6-6 and J usage is TRBJ2-3, with a possible D match to TRBD2 (6 bases). Germline V gene lookup returns CDR1 MNHNY and CDR2 SVGAGI (reference sequence). The CDR3 has 16 amino acids. Between the trimmed V and J ends, which lost 4 bases and 11 bases, there was a span of 25 bases. CDR3 sequence reads: CASSSPAGEDVDVQYF. In DNA, the CDR3 is TGTGCCAGCAGTTCCCCGGCCGGGGAGGACGTGGATGTGCAGTATTTT.

In regard to this clonotype: This CDR3 fails to terminate in the conserved phenylalanine or tryptophan, so it likely reflects a read error. The rearrangement joins TRBV14 to TRBJ2-1; D is perhaps TRBD2 (5 bases). The CDR3 runs to 16 residues. Germline V gene sequence: CDR1 SGHDN, CDR2 FVKESK. V was trimmed by 10 bases and J by 5 bases, leaving 24 bases between them. The CDR3 bases are TGTGCCAACAGTGCCGTAGCGCGATGGGTAAACAATGAGCAGTTCATC. It encodes CANSAVARWVNNEQFI.

Notes on this clonotype: Its ends do not fully match the called genes, so a read error is possible. CDR3 residues: CAISSNANEQLF. CDR3 nucleotide sequence: TGTGCCATCAGCTCAAATGCCAATGAGCAGCTCTTC. The chain combines TRBV11-3 with TRBJ2-1; D not certain. The CDR3 totals 12 residues. Germline V CDR1 and CDR2: SGHNT, YENEEA.

The V gene is TRBV6-1, the J gene TRBJ2-7; 7 positions agree with TRBD1. The CDR3 has 13 amino acids. Per germline, CDR1 MNHNS and CDR2 SASEGT. V lost 7 bases, J lost 10 bases, and 13 bases stayed unmatched. CDR3 amino acids: CASIDGDRAEQYF. CDR3 nucleotide sequence: TGTGCCAGCATTGACGGTGACAGGGCCGAACAGTACTTC.

Comment on this clonotype: No conserved phenylalanine or tryptophan is present at the end of the CDR3, so a read error is the likely explanation. The chain is built from TRBV10-3 and TRBJ1-5, with D uncertain. This CDR3 region has 13 residues. Per germline, CDR1 ENHRY and CDR2 SYGVKD. Deletions cut 6 bases from V and 5 bases from J, with 11 bases between. The CDR3 spells CAIREGPDQPQHY. The CDR3 nucleotides read TGTGCCATCAGAGAAGGACCAGATCAGCCCCAGCATTAT.

The chain uses TRBV6-5 and TRBJ1-3, with D unclear. This CDR3 has 14 residues. Germline assignment: CDR1 MNHEY and CDR2 SVGAGI. The CDR3: CAGRPKVSGNTIYF. The CDR3 nucleotides are TGTGCAGGCAGGCCCAAAGTCTCTGGAAACACCATATATTTT.

This clonotype appeared many times. This chain uses TRBV28 with TRBJ2-1; 13 bases match TRBD2. The CDR3 runs 17 residues. From germline, CDR1 is MDHEN and CDR2 SYDVKM. J gave up 8 bases and V 4 bases, and 11 bases lay outside the gene matches. CDR3 bases: TGTGCCAGCAGTTCCTTCGGGACTAGCGGGACGGTTGATGAGCAGTTCTTC. Amino acids: CASSSFGTSGTVDEQFF.

About this clonotype: A read error is likely, as this CDR3 ends without the conserved phenylalanine or tryptophan. The genes are TRBV10-3 and TRBJ2-1, with D maybe TRBD2 (5 bases). The germline V gene encodes CDR1 ENHRY and CDR2 SYGVKD. The CDR3 contains 15 residues. The CDR3 loop is CPISPTIQSYNEQFL. Written as DNA, the CDR3 is TGTCCCATCAGCCCGACTATCCAGTCCTACAATGAGCAGTTCTTA.

There are many counts of this clonotype. J is TRBJ2-3 and V is TRBV5-1; TRBD2 is a possible D gene (6 bases). Germline V gives CDR1 SGHRS, CDR2 YFSETQ. The germline V and J ends were trimmed by 6 bases and 3 bases, with 17 bases remaining between them. CDR3 size: 15 residues. The CDR3 reads CASIRGSLQTDTQYF. The DNA of the CDR3 is TGCGCCAGCATCCGGGGGAGCCTCCAGACAGATACGCAGTATTTT.

The chain carries TRBV5-6 and TRBJ2-2; 8 bases are a match to TRBD2. Looked up from germline, CDR1 is SGHDT and CDR2 is YYEEEE. After removal of 6 bases from V and 5 bases from J, the junction contained 15 bases not matched to a gene. The CDR3 sequence is 17 residues long. The CDR3 bases are TGTGCCAGCAACTTATGGGGACTAGTGCGGATAACCGGGGAGCTGTTTTTT. It yields the protein CASNLWGLVRITGELFF.

As concerns this clonotype: One end of the junction is discordant with germline, which a read error may explain. The chain carries TRBV30 and TRBJ2-7; D may match TRBD1 or TRBD2 (5 bases each). CDR3 length: 15 amino acids. Germline V lookup: CDR1 GTSNPN, CDR2 SVGIG (reference sequence). The CDR3 region is CAWTVDGGMGVEQCF. CDR3 bases: TGTGCCTGGACTGTTGACGGTGGCATGGGGGTGGAGCAGTGCTTC.

This clonotype has only a few counts. V and J are TRBV5-5 and TRBJ2-4, with D possibly matching TRBD1 (6 bases). The germline V gene has CDR1 SGHKS and CDR2 YYEKEE (reference sequence). Trimming took 8 bases from V and 8 from J, leaving 17 bases between them. The CDR3 has 13 residues. The chain's CDR3 is CASNRDLGDIQYF. CDR3 coding DNA: TGTGCCAGTAACAGGGATCTAGGGGACATTCAGTACTTC.

Remarks on this clonotype: At one end the junction does not follow the germline gene, possibly because of a read error. This chain joins TRBV11-1 and TRBJ2-4; 13 bases are a match to TRBD2. Looked up from germline, CDR1 is SGHAT and CDR2 is FQDESV (reference sequence). This CDR3 comprises 17 residues. This chain's CDR3 is CTGSFHGTSGTKNIQYF. The CDR3, as DNA: TGTACCGGCAGCTTTCACGGGACTAGCGGGACCAAAAACATTCAGTATTTC. The full variable domain, rest sourced from reference TRBV11-1 and TRBJ2-4, is EAEVAQSPRYKITEKSQAVAFWCDPISGHATLYWYRQILGQGPELLVQFQDESVVDDSQLPKDRFSAERLKGVDSTLKIQPAELGDSAMYLCTGSFHGTSGTKNIQYFGAGTRLSVL.

This clonotype was seen a single time. Lacking the conserved final phenylalanine or tryptophan, this CDR3 likely reflects a read error. The rearrangement links TRBV11-2 to TRBJ2-1; D gene unclear. The CDR3 covers 15 residues. Germline V gene data show CDR1 as SGHAT and CDR2 as FQNNGV. CDR3 nucleotides: TGTGCCAGCAGCTTAGTCCTCCTCTCCTACATTGAGCAGTTCTTA. It translates to CASSLVLLSYIEQFL.